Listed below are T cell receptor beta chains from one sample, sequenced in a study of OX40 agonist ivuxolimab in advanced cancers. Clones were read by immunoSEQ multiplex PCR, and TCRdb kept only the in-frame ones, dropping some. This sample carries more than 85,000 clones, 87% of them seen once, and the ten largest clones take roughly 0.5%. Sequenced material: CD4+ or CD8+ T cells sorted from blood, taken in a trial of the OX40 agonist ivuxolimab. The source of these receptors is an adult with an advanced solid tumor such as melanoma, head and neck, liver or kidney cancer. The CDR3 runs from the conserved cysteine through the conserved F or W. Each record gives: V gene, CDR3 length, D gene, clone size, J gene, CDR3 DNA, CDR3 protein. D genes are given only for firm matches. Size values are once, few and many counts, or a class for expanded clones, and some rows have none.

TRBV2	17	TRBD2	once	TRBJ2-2	TGTGCCAGCAGCTCCCGCCGGCTAGCGGATGGGGCCGGGGAGCTGTTTTTT	CASSSRRLADGAGELFF
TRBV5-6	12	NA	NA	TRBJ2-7	TGTGCCAGCAGTTGGGACCTTGGTGAGCAGTACTTC	CASSWDLGEQYF
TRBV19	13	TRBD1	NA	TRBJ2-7	TGTGCCAGTGTGCCGGGACAGGGCTACGAGCAGTACTTC	CASVPGQGYEQYF
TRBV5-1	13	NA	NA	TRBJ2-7	TGCGCCAGCAGCTTAGGAGGGTTGGAGGAGCAGTACTTC	CASSLGGLEEQYF
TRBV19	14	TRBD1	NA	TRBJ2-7	TGTGCCAGTAGTATAGGGGACAGCCAGAACGAGCAGTACTTC	CASSIGDSQNEQYF
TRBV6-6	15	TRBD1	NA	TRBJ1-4	TGTGCCAGCAGGTCCCAACAGGGGCATGTCGAAAAACTGTTTTTT	CASRSQQGHVEKLFF
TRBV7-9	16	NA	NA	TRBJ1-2	TGTGCCAGCAGCTTTATGACGGGACTAACTAACTATGGCTACACCTTC	CASSFMTGLTNYGYTF
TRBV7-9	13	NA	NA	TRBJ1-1	TGTGCCAGCAGCTTAGCAGAAGGGCTGGGAGCTTTCTTT	CASSLAEGLGAFF
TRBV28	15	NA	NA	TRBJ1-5	TGTGCCAGCAGCTCTCGGGGGGATACGTATCAGCCCCAGCATTTT	CASSSRGDTYQPQHF
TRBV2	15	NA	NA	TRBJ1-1	TGTGCCAGCAGTGAAGAGCGGGGGCGGGAAACTGAAGCTTTCTTT	CASSEERGRETEAFF
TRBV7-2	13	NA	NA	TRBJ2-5	TGTGCCAGCAGCCCTCCGGTCGGGGAGACCCAGTACTTC	CASSPPVGETQYF
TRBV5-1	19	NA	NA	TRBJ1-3	TGCGCCAGCAGCTTGTGGGGGGCCCGGAGGGCTGAATCTGGAAACACCATATATTTT	CASSLWGARRAESGNTIYF
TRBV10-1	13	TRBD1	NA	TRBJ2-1	TGCGCCAGCAGTTGGGACAGGGGGTCTGAGCAGTTCTTC	CASSWDRGSEQFF
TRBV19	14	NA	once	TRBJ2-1	TGTGCCAGTAGTGGTGGTGGGGGGGCCAATGAGCAGTTCTTC	CASSGGGGANEQFF
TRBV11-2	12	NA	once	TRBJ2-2	TGTGCCAGCAGCCGGGTAACCGGGGAGCTGTTTTTT	CASSRVTGELFF
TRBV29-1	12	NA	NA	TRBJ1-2	TGCAGCGTTGAAGATGACAGTCGTGGCTACACCTTC	CSVEDDSRGYTF
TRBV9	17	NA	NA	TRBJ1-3	TGTGCCAGCAGCGCTGGATTGGAGGCAGGGTCACAGCGCACCATATATTTT	CASSAGLEAGSQRTIYF
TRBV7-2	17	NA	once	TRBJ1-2	TGTGCCAGCAGCTTAGCGCGTGGGGCAGGCACCTCCGATGGCTACACCTTC	CASSLARGAGTSDGYTF
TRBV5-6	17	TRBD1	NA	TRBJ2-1	TGTGCCAGCAGCTTGTTATCTGACGGACAGGACTACAATGAGCAGTTCTTC	CASSLLSDGQDYNEQFF
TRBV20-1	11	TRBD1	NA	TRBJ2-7	TGCAGCACGGGACAGACCTACGAGCAGTACTTC	CSTGQTYEQYF
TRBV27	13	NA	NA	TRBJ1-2	TGTGCCAGCAGTTATACGGGGTCCTATGGCTACACCTTC	CASSYTGSYGYTF
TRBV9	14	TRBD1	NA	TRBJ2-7	TGTGCCAGCAGCCCGGGACAGGGGACCTACGAGCAGTACTTC	CASSPGQGTYEQYF
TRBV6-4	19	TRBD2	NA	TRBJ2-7	TGTGCCAGCAGTGACTCGAGTCCGGGCCGGCGCGGGGGTGTTTACGAGCAGTACTTC	CASSDSSPGRRGGVYEQYF
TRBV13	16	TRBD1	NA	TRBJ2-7	TGTGCCAGCAGCCCCCATCCGGCGACAGGGACCTACGAGCAGTACTTC	CASSPHPATGTYEQYF
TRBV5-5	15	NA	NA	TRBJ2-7	TGTGCCAGCAGCGGCGCGACTAGTAAAATCTACGAGCAGTACTTC	CASSGATSKIYEQYF
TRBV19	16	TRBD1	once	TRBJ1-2	TGTGCCAGTAGTATAGATCCTCCGGGCAGGGGGCATGGCTACACCTTC	CASSIDPPGRGHGYTF
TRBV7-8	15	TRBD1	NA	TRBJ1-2	TGTGCCAGCAGCTTACATAGGGGACAGGGCAATGGCTACACCTTC	CASSLHRGQGNGYTF
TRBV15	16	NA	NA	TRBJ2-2	TGTGCCACCAGCCCGACGGGGGCGATCAACACCGGGGAGCTGTTTTTT	CATSPTGAINTGELFF
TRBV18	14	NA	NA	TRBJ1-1	TGTGCCAGCTCGCTTAGGATGAGGGACACTGAAGCTTTCTTT	CASSLRMRDTEAFF
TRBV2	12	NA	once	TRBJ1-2	TGTGCCAGCAGTGAAGACCTCCCTGGCTACACCTTC	CASSEDLPGYTF
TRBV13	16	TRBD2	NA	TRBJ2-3	TGTGCCAGCAGCTTAACCGGGACTAGCCACACAGATACGCAGTATTTT	CASSLTGTSHTDTQYF
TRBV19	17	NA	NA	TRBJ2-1	TGTGCCAGTAGTGGGGACTCGTCCCCCAGCTCCTACAATGAGCAGTTCTTC	CASSGDSSPSSYNEQFF
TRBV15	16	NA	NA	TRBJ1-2	TGTGCCACCAGCAGAGAGCATAGGCGCGACAACTATGGCTACACCTTC	CATSREHRRDNYGYTF
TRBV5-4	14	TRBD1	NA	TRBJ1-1	TGTGCCAGCAGCTGGGACAGGAGGAACACTGAAGCTTTCTTT	CASSWDRRNTEAFF
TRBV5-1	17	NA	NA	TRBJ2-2	TGCGCCAGCAGCCCGGACCCTGGCCGACTTAATACCGGGGAGCTGTTTTTT	CASSPDPGRLNTGELFF
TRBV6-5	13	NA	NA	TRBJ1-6	TGTGCCAGCAAGGCAGGGTCAGGGTCACCCCTCCACTTT	CASKAGSGSPLHF
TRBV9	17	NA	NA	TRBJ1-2	TGTGCCAGCAGCGAGTCTCCGGACATTACGAGAAACTATGGCTACACCTTC	CASSESPDITRNYGYTF
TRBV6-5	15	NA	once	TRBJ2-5	TGTGCCAGCAAGCAAGAGATGTCGGACCAAGAGACCCAGTACTTC	CASKQEMSDQETQYF